The entry that follows covers one T cell receptor (beta chain) sequence. Its cognate antigen is unknown. Expressed TCRB transcripts were sequenced, since all the RNA that had been isolated was reverse transcribed. About 3.9 million reads on average were seen across naive, central memory and regulatory T cell samples. The repertoire was sequenced with immunoSEQ multiplex PCR; TCRdb's copy has only in-frame clones and lacks some. The sample records about 240,000 clones, approximately 15% being singletons. The sample belongs to a study of beta chain features in type 1 diabetes. Background on the study: No patient-donor differences in age, gender, total cells or subset yield.

Markers CD45RO/CCR7/CD25/CD127/CD95/CD27 served to sort CD4+ naive, central memory, regulatory and stem cell-like memory cells. Study-wide results and caveats: Type 1 diabetes patients had TCRB CDR3s that were shorter (moderately but significantly so) in all four CD4+ subsets.

Deletions cut 7 bases from V and 0 bases from J, with 16 bases between. The germline V gene encodes CDR1 MDHEN and CDR2 SYDVKM. This CDR3 comprises 16 residues. The TCR comes from a man younger than 45 with type 1 diabetes. Specimen: naive CD4+ T cells from blood. This chain uses TRBV28 with TRBJ2-4; TRBD1 is a possible D gene (5 bases). CDR3 loop: CASKDTDAIAKNIQYF. For the CDR3, the DNA is TGTGCCAGCAAGGACACGGATGCGATAGCCAAAAACATTCAGTACTTC.